Described below is a single T cell receptor beta chain sequence and its context. Its cognate antigen is unknown. Other DNA sequences from this sample encode an identical CDR3 as well. V dropped 2 bases and J dropped 5; count of bases not matched to a gene: 8. This CDR3 contains 15 residues. Germline lookup yields CDR1 SGHRS and CDR2 YFSETQ. A multiplex PCR was run with 60 Vbeta primers and 13 Jbeta primers. Data came from immunoSEQ multiplex PCR; TCRdb stores just in-frame clones and leaves some out. The sample yields under 200,000 clones, of which the top ten take up less than 6.5%. This sample is drawn from a study of cytomegalovirus exposure and HLA in healthy donors. General study points: Trimming of TCR beta V- and J-genes showed a link, identified in a later analysis, to a missense DCLRE1C variant. Apparent HLA restriction characterized most CMV-associated TCR beta chains in a later analysis. Common viral pathogens (according to a later analysis) appeared linked to several of the most significant clusters.

The sequenced material came from PBMCs. The chain uses TRBV5-1 and TRBJ1-1; 8 bases agree with TRBD1. The receptor was isolated from a man younger than 45 in good health and CMV-seronegative. DNA of the CDR3: TGCGCCAGCAGCTTTCAGGGGGCGGTCAGGACTGAAGCTTTCTTT. It specifies CASSFQGAVRTEAFF.